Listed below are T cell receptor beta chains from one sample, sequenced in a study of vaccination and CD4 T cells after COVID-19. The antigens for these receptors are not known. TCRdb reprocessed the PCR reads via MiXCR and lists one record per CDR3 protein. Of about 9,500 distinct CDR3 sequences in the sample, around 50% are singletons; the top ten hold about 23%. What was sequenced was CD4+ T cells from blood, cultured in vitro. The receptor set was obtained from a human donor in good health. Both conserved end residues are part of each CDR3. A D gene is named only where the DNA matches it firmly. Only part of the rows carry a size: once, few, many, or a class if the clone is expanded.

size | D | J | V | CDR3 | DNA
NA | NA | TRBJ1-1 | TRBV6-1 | CATGGGGSVNTEAFF | TGTGCCACCGGGGGGGGGGGATCCGTGAACACTGAAGCTTTCTTT
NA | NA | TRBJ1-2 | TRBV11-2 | CASSPPSQGFVSYGYTF | TGTGCCAGCAGCCCTCCCTCGCAAGGGTTCGTAAGCTATGGCTACACCTTC
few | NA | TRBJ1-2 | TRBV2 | CASSEISRANYGYTF | TGTGCCAGCAGTGAAATATCTAGAGCTAACTATGGCTACACCTTC
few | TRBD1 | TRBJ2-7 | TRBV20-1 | CSAHAGQGVGVYEQYF | TGCAGTGCTCACGCGGGACAGGGAGTGGGGGTGTACGAGCAGTACTTC
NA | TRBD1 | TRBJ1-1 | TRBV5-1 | CASSFLGQGLAEAFF | TGCGCCAGCAGCTTCCTTGGACAGGGACTAGCTGAAGCTTTCTTT
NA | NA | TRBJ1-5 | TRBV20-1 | CSARRGYMQPQHF | TGCAGTGCTCGCAGGGGCTATATGCAGCCCCAGCATTTT
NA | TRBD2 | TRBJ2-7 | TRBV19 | CASSIRGGEQYF | TGTGCCAGTAGTATACGGGGGGGCGAGCAGTACTTC
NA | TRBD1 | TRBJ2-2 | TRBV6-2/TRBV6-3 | CASSRDSYTGELFF | TGTGCCAGCAGTCGGGACAGCTACACCGGGGAGCTGTTTTTT
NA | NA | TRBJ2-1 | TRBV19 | CASSIPPRYNEQFF | TGTGCCAGTAGTATACCGCCCAGGTACAATGAGCAGTTCTTC
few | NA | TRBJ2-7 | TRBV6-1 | CASRDTWDGGSYEQYF | TGTGCCAGCAGAGATACATGGGACGGCGGCTCCTACGAGCAGTACTTC
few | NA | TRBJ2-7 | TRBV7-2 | CASSSQGSGNEQYF | TGTGCCAGCAGCTCGCAGGGGTCCGGGAACGAGCAGTACTTC
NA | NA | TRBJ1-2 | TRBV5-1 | CASSLERGSPYGYTF | TGCGCCAGCAGCTTGGAGAGGGGATCCCCCTATGGCTACACCTTC
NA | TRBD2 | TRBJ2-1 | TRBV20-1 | CSARDPAGDPKNEQFF | TGCAGTGCTAGAGATCCAGCGGGAGACCCTAAAAATGAGCAGTTCTTC
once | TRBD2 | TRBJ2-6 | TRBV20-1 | CSARGGGSGANVLTF | TGCAGTGCTAGGGGGGGGGGCTCTGGGGCCAACGTCCTGACTTTC
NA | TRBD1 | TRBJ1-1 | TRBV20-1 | CSVPTGGTEAFF | TGCAGTGTTCCTACAGGGGGTACTGAAGCTTTCTTT
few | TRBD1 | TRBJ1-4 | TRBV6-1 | CASSLERGREKLFF | TGTGCCAGCAGTCTGGAAAGGGGGCGTGAAAAACTGTTTTTT
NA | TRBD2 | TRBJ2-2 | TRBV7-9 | CASSFRDYNTGELFF | TGTGCCAGCAGCTTCCGGGACTATAACACCGGGGAGCTGTTTTTT
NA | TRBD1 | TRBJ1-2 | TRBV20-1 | CSARDFWRGQGYGYTF | TGCAGTGCTAGAGACTTTTGGCGGGGACAGGGGTATGGCTACACCTTC
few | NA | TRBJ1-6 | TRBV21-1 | CASSKFTAGSPLHF | TGTGCCAGCAGCAAATTTACAGCCGGTTCACCCCTCCACTTT
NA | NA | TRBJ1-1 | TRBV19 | CASSIGRGVTEAFF | TGTGCCAGTAGTATAGGTCGGGGCGTCACTGAAGCTTTCTTT
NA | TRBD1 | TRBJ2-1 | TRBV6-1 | CASNRGQGVYEQFF | TGTGCCAGCAACCGGGGACAGGGGGTCTATGAGCAGTTCTTC